This entry lists 9 T cell receptor beta chains sequenced from one sample in a study of T cell repertoires in cytomegalovirus infection. Their cognate antigens are unknown. A single record per CDR3 protein comes from TCRdb applying MiXCR to the reads. The sample carries 750,000 to 900,000 distinct CDR3 sequences, about 27% recorded once. The sequencing here drew on cultured CD8+ T cells from PBMCs, taken from culture after CMV antigen stimulation. All receptors come from a human donor in good health (CMV status not recorded). Some clones in this sample may be carry-over from other donors' samples.

The chain uses TRBV6-2 or TRBV6-3 and TRBJ2-3; 7 bases agree with TRBD2. Germline V CDR1 and CDR2: MNHEY, SVGEGT. Trimming cost V 4 bases and J 0 bases; bases outside gene matches: 13. The CDR3 runs 18 residues. The CDR3 bases are TGTGCCAGCAGTTCGACCCCGTTCGGGGGGTCCAGCACAGATACGCAGTATTTT. It translates to CASSSTPFGGSSTDTQYF.

The chain links TRBV6-5 to TRBJ1-1; perhaps TRBD1 as D (5 bases). The CDR3 has 14 residues. V gave up 6 bases and J gave up 4 bases, with 15 bases separating them. Germline CDR1 reads MNHEY; CDR2 reads SVGAGI. CDR3 residues: CASSLIMGGTEAFF. CDR3 nucleotide sequence: TGTGCCAGCAGCTTAATAATGGGGGGCACTGAAGCTTTCTTT.

V and J are TRBV4-1 and TRBJ2-3, with 8 bases identical to TRBD1. Trimming took 2 bases from V and 3 from J; bases not matched to a gene: 7. Germline V lookup: CDR1 MGHRA, CDR2 YSYEKL. The CDR3 runs to 16 residues. The CDR3: CASSQPRTGPTDTQYF. The CDR3 bases are TGCGCCAGCAGCCAACCTAGGACAGGGCCTACAGATACGCAGTATTTT.

The chain carries TRBV4-2 and TRBJ1-2; D not resolved. This CDR3 has 15 amino acids. Trimming left V 0 bases short and J 7 bases short, with 15 bases between. Germline V lookup: CDR1 LGHNA, CDR2 YNFKEQ. This chain's CDR3 is CASSQDRGLDSGYTF. CDR3 coding DNA: TGTGCCAGCAGCCAAGACCGGGGTCTTGATAGTGGCTACACCTTC.

This clonotype appeared a few times. This chain joins TRBV10-3 and TRBJ2-7; 7 bases align to TRBD1. The germline gives CDR1 ENHRY, CDR2 SYGVKD. J lost 4 bases, V lost 8 bases, and 5 bases had no gene match. There are 12 residues in the CDR3. In DNA, the CDR3 is TGTGCCATCGGACAACAGGGGTACGAGCAGTACGTC. This gives the protein CAIGQQGYEQYV.

The V gene is TRBV6-5, the J gene TRBJ2-5; D gene ambiguous. Trimming removed 2 bases from V and 7 bases from J, with 11 bases in between. Germline CDR1 MNHEY, CDR2 SVGAGI. The CDR3 has 13 amino acids. The CDR3 sequence is CASSYTGEGTQYF. The CDR3 DNA follows: TGTGCCAGCAGTTACACGGGTGAAGGGACCCAGTACTTC.

The rearrangement links TRBV25-1 to TRBJ2-1; D ambiguous. The CDR3 spans 12 residues. Germline CDR1 reads MGHDK; CDR2 reads SYGVNS. The ends were cut back, 4 bases at V and 5 bases at J, with 6 bases in the middle. CDR3 sequence: CASSVRNNEQFF. CDR3 sequence (DNA): TGTGCCAGCAGTGTGAGGAACAATGAGCAGTTCTTC.

The V gene is TRBV6-2 or TRBV6-3, the J gene TRBJ1-4; D call uncertain. V lost 0 bases, J lost 6 bases, and 20 bases lay in between. This CDR3 has 18 residues. CDR1 MNHEY and CDR2 SVGEGT come from the germline V gene. The CDR3 sequence: CASSYSRFRGVLDEKLFF. CDR3 in DNA: TGTGCCAGCAGTTACTCGAGGTTCCGGGGAGTGTTGGATGAAAAACTGTTTTTT.

Only one count was recorded for this clonotype. Sequence at one end of the junction differs from germline and may be a read error. The chain couples TRBV7-2 to TRBJ1-6, with unresolved D. Germline CDR1 is SGHTA and CDR2 is FQGNSA. The length of the CDR3 is 18 residues. CDR3 nucleotides: TGTGCCAGCGGCTTAAATGCAGGATTAGTTAGGTATAATTCACCCCTCCACTTT. Amino acid sequence: CASGLNAGLVRYNSPLHF.